The rows below give T cell receptor beta chains drawn from one sample of a study of cytomegalovirus exposure and HLA in healthy donors. Sequenced by immunoSEQ multiplex PCR; TCRdb stores in-frame clones only, minus some. The sample records around 100,000 clones, roughly 78% being singletons. The source material was PBMCs. The receptors were sampled from a woman between 35 and 50 years old in good health and CMV-seronegative. The CDR3 runs from the conserved cysteine through the conserved F or W. The D gene is left open where the match is weak. Where a row states a size, it is once, few, many or the class of an expanded clone; other rows omit it.

>-|TRBJ1-1|TRBV11-2|few
TGTGCCAGCAGCCCCGGGCCGGGAGCGATCACTGAAGCTTTCTTT
CASSPGPGAITEAFF
>-|TRBJ1-1|TRBV29-1|-
TGCAGCGTTGAAGATGGGGGGGAGGCGGCTGAAGCTTTCTTT
CSVEDGGEAAEAFF
>TRBD2|TRBJ2-3|TRBV7-2|-
TGTGCCAGCAGCGCTAGCGGGGGCGTTCGTGTAGATACGCAGTATTTT
CASSASGGVRVDTQYF
>TRBD2|TRBJ2-2|TRBV7-2|-
TGTGCCAGCAGCTTAGCCCGGCGGGGGGGCGGGGAGCTGTTTTTT
CASSLARRGGGELFF
>-|TRBJ2-3|TRBV6-5|-
TGTGCCAGCAGTTCCTGGTCCGGGATTAGCACAGATACGCAGTATTTT
CASSSWSGISTDTQYF
>TRBD2|TRBJ2-2|TRBV2|few
TGTGCCAGCAGTGTGGGACTAGCCTCCACCGGGGAGCTGTTTTTT
CASSVGLASTGELFF
>-|TRBJ2-5|TRBV29-1|few
TGCAGCGTTGAAGCGGAGGTCCAAGAGACCCAGTACTTC
CSVEAEVQETQYF
>TRBD2|TRBJ2-5|TRBV11-3|-
TGTGCCAGCAGCTCAAGACGAGCGGGGGGCCAAGAGACCCAGTACTTC
CASSSRRAGGQETQYF
>-|TRBJ2-6|TRBV30|-
TGTGCCTCGGCAGGGATTTCTGGGGCCAACGTCCTGACTTTC
CASAGISGANVLTF
>TRBD2|TRBJ2-1|TRBV7-2|-
TGTGCCAGCAGCTTAAGCGGGACTAAACACAATGAGCAGTTCTTC
CASSLSGTKHNEQFF
>TRBD2|TRBJ2-3|TRBV2|-
TGTGCCAGCAGTGAAGTAGCGGGGGGTAGCACAGATACGCAGTATTTT
CASSEVAGGSTDTQYF
>-|TRBJ2-1|TRBV4-3|-
TGCGCCAGCAGCCAAGATCTAGAAGATTACAATGAGCAGTTCTTC
CASSQDLEDYNEQFF
>TRBD1|TRBJ2-2|TRBV5-5|-
TGTGCCAGCAGCTTCGGGACAGGCTTCGCGAACACCGGGGAGCTGTTTTTT
CASSFGTGFANTGELFF
>TRBD2|TRBJ2-5|TRBV7-2|-
TGTGCCAGCAGCTTCGGACTAGCGGGAGCGGAGACCCAGTACTTC
CASSFGLAGAETQYF
>TRBD2|TRBJ2-5|TRBV5-4|-
TGTGCCAGCAGCTTGGGGCCTCGGGGGGGGGCTGAAGAGACCCAGTACTTC
CASSLGPRGGAEETQYF
>TRBD1|TRBJ1-3|TRBV9|-
TGTGCCAGCAGCGCTACAGGGGGCGCTGGAAACACCATATATTTT
CASSATGGAGNTIYF
>TRBD1|TRBJ1-6|TRBV19|-
TGTGCCAGTAGGGGGACAGGGGGCTATTCACCCCTCCACTTT
CASRGTGGYSPLHF
>-|TRBJ2-3|TRBV5-1|-
TGCGCCAGCAGCGCTGGAGACAGGGATACGCAGTATTTT
CASSAGDRDTQYF
>-|TRBJ1-2|TRBV19|-
TGTGCCAGTAGCGAACAGCGGATAAACTATGGCTACACCTTC
CASSEQRINYGYTF
>TRBD1|TRBJ1-2|TRBV18|-
TGTGCCAGCCGGGGACAGGGGACCTATGGCTACACCTTC
CASRGQGTYGYTF
>-|TRBJ2-7|TRBV27|-
TGTGCCAGCAGTTCAAACTACCGCTCCTACGAGCAGTACTTC
CASSSNYRSYEQYF
>-|TRBJ1-1|TRBV19|-
TGTGCCAGTATTAAGAGTGAGGGATTTTTGGTCGCTGAAGCTTTCTTT
CASIKSEGFLVAEAFF
>TRBD2|TRBJ2-3|TRBV29-1|-
TGCAGCTTTTTGGGACTAGCGGGGGGGCTAACAGATACGCAGTATTTT
CSFLGLAGGLTDTQYF
>-|TRBJ1-4|TRBV19|-
TGTGCCAGTAGTATGAGCCTTGGGGGCCTCAATGAAAAACTGTTTTTT
CASSMSLGGLNEKLFF
>-|TRBJ1-5|TRBV5-5|-
TGTGCCAGCAGCCGGACGAGGAGGGCTCAGCCCCAGCATTTT
CASSRTRRAQPQHF
>-|TRBJ1-1|TRBV11-2|-
TGTGCCAGCAGCCTCTATTCTGGGCAGGGGCGAACTGAAGCTTTCTTT
CASSLYSGQGRTEAFF
>-|TRBJ1-6|TRBV30|-
TGTGCCTGGAGTGTGGGCTTAAGTAATTCACCCCTCCACTTT
CAWSVGLSNSPLHF
>-|TRBJ2-5|TRBV7-2|-
TGTGCCAGCAGCCATGGGGCAGGGAAGCAAGAGACCCAGTACTTC
CASSHGAGKQETQYF
>TRBD2|TRBJ2-7|TRBV28|-
TGTGCCAGCAGTTTCTATGCGGGAGGAGGATCCTACGAGCAGTACTTC
CASSFYAGGGSYEQYF
>TRBD1|TRBJ1-1|TRBV7-2|-
TGTGCCAGCAGCCCGGACAGGGGGCGGAACACTGAAGCTTTCTTT
CASSPDRGRNTEAFF
>-|TRBJ2-3|TRBV30|few
TGTGCCTGGAGTGTACCCAGGACTCACACAGATACGCAGTATTTT
CAWSVPRTHTDTQYF
>-|TRBJ2-3|TRBV7-6|-
TGTGCCAGCAGCCCCCAGGGGACAGATACGCAGTATTTT
CASSPQGTDTQYF
>TRBD1|TRBJ1-5|TRBV19|-
TGTGCCAGTAGATCCCCTAACAGGGGGGGGGATCAGCCCCAGCATTTT
CASRSPNRGGDQPQHF
>TRBD2|TRBJ2-1|TRBV19|-
TGTGCCAGTAGTTTGAGAAGCGGGACGGATTGGGGCAATGAGCAGTTCTTC
CASSLRSGTDWGNEQFF
>-|TRBJ2-1|TRBV10-3|-
TGTGCCATCAGTGACACGACTAGCTCCTACAATGAGCAGTTCTTC
CAISDTTSSYNEQFF
>-|TRBJ1-1|TRBV15|-
TGTGCCACCAGCAGAGATTTTCAGGGGCCGGACGCTTTCTTT
CATSRDFQGPDAFF
>TRBD2|TRBJ2-1|TRBV7-8|-
TGTGCCAGCAGCTTAGCAGGACTAGCGTCCAATGAGCAGTTCTTC
CASSLAGLASNEQFF
>TRBD2|TRBJ2-7|TRBV4-2|-
TGTGCCAGCAGCCAGGGAGCGGGGTCCTACGAGCAGTACTTC
CASSQGAGSYEQYF
>-|TRBJ2-2|TRBV18|few
TGTGCCAGCTCACCAAAACAGGGGAACACCGGGGAGCTGTTTTTT
CASSPKQGNTGELFF